These T cell receptor beta chains were read from a single sample in a study of blood T cell repertoires in COVID-19. Profiling relied on immunoSEQ multiplex PCR, and the TCRdb table lists in-frame clones only, not all of them. The sample includes roughly 270,000 clones, over 75% of them seen just once. The source material was peripheral blood. The receptors derive from a man aged 18-30 years with active or convalescent COVID-19. CDR3s include the opening cysteine and the closing phenylalanine or tryptophan. The D gene is left open where the match is weak.

j_gene,v_gene,d_gene,CDR3aa
TRBJ1-1,TRBV7-6,TRBD1,CASSLADRGTGTEAFF
TRBJ2-7,TRBV29-1,TRBD1,CSVEDPRAGGNEQYF
TRBJ1-6,TRBV5-1,.,CARESNSPLHF
TRBJ1-2,TRBV4-3,.,CASSQTWGQGRYGYTF
TRBJ1-3,TRBV4-1,.,CASSQDRPRAPGNTIYF
TRBJ1-1,TRBV6-2/TRBV6-3,TRBD1,CASSYPSGQGIGGTEAFF
TRBJ1-4,TRBV7-8,.,CVSSYQGLGLDEKLFF
TRBJ2-5,TRBV11-2,.,CASSPSRDQYF
TRBJ1-5,TRBV19,.,CASSINSFSNQPQHF
TRBJ2-3,TRBV11-1,TRBD2,CASSRQPGGSQDTQYF
TRBJ1-1,TRBV2,TRBD1,CASRRGDRPLGTEAFF
TRBJ2-7,TRBV11-2,TRBD2,CASSLAPSGGPLSLYEQYF
TRBJ2-7,TRBV12-3/TRBV12-4,.,CASSLDSNYEQYF
TRBJ2-2,TRBV5-1,.,CASSLEWATGELFF
TRBJ1-5,TRBV7-2,.,CASSLAGGAYSNQPQHF
TRBJ1-1,TRBV7-2,.,CASSRRGGAEAFF
TRBJ1-5,TRBV5-6,.,CASSLGTVGNQPQHF
TRBJ2-3,TRBV3-1/TRBV3-2,.,CASSHGRETDTQYF
TRBJ1-5,TRBV7-9,TRBD1,CASSSNVQGAEGQPQHF
TRBJ1-2,TRBV5-1,TRBD1,CASSLRQGAIGSYGYTF
TRBJ1-5,TRBV19,.,CASSSGGNNQPQHF
TRBJ2-5,TRBV4-1,TRBD2,CASSQEIGLAGGPGRLKYF
TRBJ1-5,TRBV9,TRBD1,CASSLTGGNQPQHF
TRBJ1-4,TRBV4-1,TRBD1,CASRKGQRNEKLFF
TRBJ1-2,TRBV7-7,TRBD1,CASSRDGTVYGYTF
TRBJ1-2,TRBV4-3,TRBD1,CASSHPRDRGLSGYTF
TRBJ1-1,TRBV19,.,CASSRSFGSTNTEAFF
TRBJ2-7,TRBV10-3,.,CAISESSKLELVNSYEQYF
TRBJ2-7,TRBV29-1,.,CSVKGGERAREQYF
TRBJ2-3,TRBV7-3,.,CASSLGRTDTQYF
TRBJ2-1,TRBV11-2,TRBD1,CASSSLRGQGGVSYNEQFF
TRBJ2-5,TRBV3-1/TRBV3-2,TRBD2,CASSQEASGVQETQYF
TRBJ2-7,TRBV10-2,TRBD2,CASSERTSGIYEQYF
TRBJ1-1,TRBV6-6,.,CASRSRAWENTEAFF
TRBJ2-3,TRBV6-5,TRBD2,CASEEGASGVDTQYF
TRBJ1-6,TRBV10-3,.,CAISASGLGNSPLHF
TRBJ2-3,TRBV5-4,TRBD1,CASSMGQGGSDTQYF
TRBJ1-1,TRBV11-2,.,CASSLRNPGVWYSGEAFF
TRBJ2-3,TRBV7-6,.,CASSLTQASTDTQYF
TRBJ2-3,TRBV7-2,TRBD2,CASSLLIAGGMTDTQYF
TRBJ1-1,TRBV18,.,CASSPEQGTEAFF
TRBJ1-4,TRBV7-2,TRBD1,CASSTSGGWALEKLFF
TRBJ1-2,TRBV9,TRBD1,CASSSGTGTYGYTF
TRBJ1-2,TRBV27,TRBD1,CASRTGTGTGYTF
TRBJ2-2,TRBV27,.,CASKKAKLQGYTGELFF
TRBJ2-3,TRBV15,.,CASSEGTDTQYF
TRBJ1-2,TRBV12-3/TRBV12-4,.,CASSSSSGYTF
TRBJ2-3,TRBV3-1/TRBV3-2,.,CASSLVLNTDTQYF
TRBJ1-4,TRBV9,.,CASSPGAAPLEKLFF
TRBJ1-2,TRBV3-1/TRBV3-2,TRBD1,CASSPGTGNYGYTF
TRBJ2-1,TRBV3-1/TRBV3-2,TRBD2,CASSRQRLADRFNEQFF
TRBJ2-1,TRBV5-1,TRBD2,CASRSGTLNNEQFF
TRBJ1-5,TRBV2,.,CASSEATGNQPQHF
TRBJ2-5,TRBV7-2,TRBD1,CASSLNPTGIETQYF
TRBJ2-7,TRBV6-1,TRBD1,CASSEAWDRGYEQYF
TRBJ1-4,TRBV7-9,.,CASSLVQGNEKLFF
TRBJ1-1,TRBV18,.,CASSPITGGDVAFF
TRBJ1-4,TRBV19,.,CASTPGEKLFF
TRBJ2-7,TRBV10-3,.,CAISDRIYEQYF
TRBJ1-1,TRBV2,.,CASRDSQGNTEAFF